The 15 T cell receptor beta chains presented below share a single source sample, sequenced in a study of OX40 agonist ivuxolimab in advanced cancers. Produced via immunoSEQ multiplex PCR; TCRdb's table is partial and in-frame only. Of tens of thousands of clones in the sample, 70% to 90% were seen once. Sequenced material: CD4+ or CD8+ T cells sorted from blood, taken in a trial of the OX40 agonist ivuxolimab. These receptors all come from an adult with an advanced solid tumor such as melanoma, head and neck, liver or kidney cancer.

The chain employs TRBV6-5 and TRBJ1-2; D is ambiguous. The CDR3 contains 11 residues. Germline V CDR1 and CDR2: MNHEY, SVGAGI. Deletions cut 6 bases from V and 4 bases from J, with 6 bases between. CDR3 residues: CASSTSYGYTF. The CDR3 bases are TGTGCCAGCAGCACCAGCTATGGCTACACCTTC.

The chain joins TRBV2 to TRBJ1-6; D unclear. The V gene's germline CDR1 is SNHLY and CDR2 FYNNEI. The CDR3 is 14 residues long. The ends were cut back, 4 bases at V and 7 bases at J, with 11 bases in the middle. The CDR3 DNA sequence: TGTGCCAGCAGTGGAGGACGGCTAAATTCACCCCTCCACTTT. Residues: CASSGGRLNSPLHF.

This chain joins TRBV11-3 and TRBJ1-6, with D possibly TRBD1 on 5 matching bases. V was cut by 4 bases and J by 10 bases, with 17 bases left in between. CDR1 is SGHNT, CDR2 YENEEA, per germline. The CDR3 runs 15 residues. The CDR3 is CASSSRDHRVSPLHF. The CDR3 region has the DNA TGTGCCAGCAGCTCCCGGGACCATAGGGTGTCACCCCTCCACTTT.

CDR3 amino acids: CASSFIGTGRDEKLFF. CDR3 sequence (DNA): TGTGCCAGCAGTTTTATCGGTACAGGGCGGGATGAAAAACTGTTTTTT. The chain uses TRBV28 and TRBJ1-4, with TRBD1 as a possible D gene (6 bases). The CDR3 is 16 amino acids. The V gene's germline CDR1 is MDHEN and CDR2 SYDVKM. Between the trimmed V and J ends, which lost 3 bases and 6 bases, there was a span of 17 bases.

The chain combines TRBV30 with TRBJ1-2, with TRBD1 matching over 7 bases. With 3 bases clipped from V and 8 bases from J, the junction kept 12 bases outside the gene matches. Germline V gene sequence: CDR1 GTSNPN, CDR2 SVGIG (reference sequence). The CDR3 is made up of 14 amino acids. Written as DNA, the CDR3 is TGTGCCTGGAGCCTCGGGGAGGGGGCGTCCGGCTACACCTTC. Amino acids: CAWSLGEGASGYTF.

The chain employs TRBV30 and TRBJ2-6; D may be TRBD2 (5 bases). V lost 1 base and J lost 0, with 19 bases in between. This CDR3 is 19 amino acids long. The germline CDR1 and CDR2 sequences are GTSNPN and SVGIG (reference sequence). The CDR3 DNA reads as TGTGCCTGGAGTGGGTCTAGCTTCGCGGAGAACTCTGGGGCCAACGTCCTGACTTTC. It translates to CAWSGSSFAENSGANVLTF.

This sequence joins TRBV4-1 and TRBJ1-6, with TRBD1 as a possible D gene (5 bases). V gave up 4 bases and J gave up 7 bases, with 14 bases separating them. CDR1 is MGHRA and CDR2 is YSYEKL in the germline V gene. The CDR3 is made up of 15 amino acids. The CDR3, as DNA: TGCGCCAGCAGCCTCGGACACCCCGCGAATTCACCCCTCCACTTT. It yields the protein CASSLGHPANSPLHF.

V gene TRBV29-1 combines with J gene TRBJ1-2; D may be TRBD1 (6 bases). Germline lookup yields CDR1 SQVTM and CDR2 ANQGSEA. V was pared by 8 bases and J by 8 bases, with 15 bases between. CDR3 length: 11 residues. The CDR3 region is CSSEGGQGYTF. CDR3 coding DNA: TGCAGCTCCGAGGGGGGGCAGGGCTACACCTTC.

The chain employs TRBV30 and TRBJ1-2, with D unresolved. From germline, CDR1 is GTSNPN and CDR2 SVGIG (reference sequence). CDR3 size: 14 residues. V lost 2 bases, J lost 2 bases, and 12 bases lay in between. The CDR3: CAWSSGISNYGYTF. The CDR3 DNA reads TGTGCCTGGAGTAGCGGGATTAGCAACTATGGCTACACCTTC. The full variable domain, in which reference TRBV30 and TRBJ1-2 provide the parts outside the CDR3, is SQTIHQWPATLVQPVGSPLSLECTVEGTSNPNLYWYRQAAGRGLQLLFYSVGIGQISSEVPQNLSASRPQDRQFILSSKKLLLSDSGFYLCAWSSGISNYGYTFGSGTRLTVV.

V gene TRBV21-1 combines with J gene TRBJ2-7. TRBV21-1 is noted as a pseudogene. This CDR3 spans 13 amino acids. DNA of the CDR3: TGTGCCAGCAGCAGTAGTATGGGCTACGAGCAGTACTTC. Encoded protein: CASSSSMGYEQYF.

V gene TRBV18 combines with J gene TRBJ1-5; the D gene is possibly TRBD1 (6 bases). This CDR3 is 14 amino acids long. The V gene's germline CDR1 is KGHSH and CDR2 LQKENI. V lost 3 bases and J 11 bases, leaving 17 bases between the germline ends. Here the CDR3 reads CASSPIRGEGSQHF. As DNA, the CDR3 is TGTGCCAGCTCACCGATAAGGGGGGAAGGGTCCCAGCATTTT.

The CDR3 DNA is TGTGCCAGCTCACTTTATACAGGGGGTGAAGAGACCCAGTACTTC. Encoded protein: CASSLYTGGEETQYF. The V and J genes are TRBV18 and TRBJ2-5, with 8 nucleotides matching TRBD1. J gave up 3 bases and V 4 bases, and 7 bases lay outside the gene matches. The CDR3 sequence is 15 residues long. The germline gives CDR1 KGHSH, CDR2 LQKENI.

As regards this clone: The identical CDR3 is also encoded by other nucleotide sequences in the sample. The DNA for the CDR3 is TGTGCCAGCTCCTCGCAGGAGACCCAGTACTTC. Amino acids: CASSSQETQYF. The rearrangement uses TRBV18 and TRBJ2-5, with unresolved D. Trimming left V 6 bases short and J 5 bases short, with 7 bases between. Germline V CDR1 and CDR2: KGHSH, LQKENI. CDR3 length equals 11 residues.

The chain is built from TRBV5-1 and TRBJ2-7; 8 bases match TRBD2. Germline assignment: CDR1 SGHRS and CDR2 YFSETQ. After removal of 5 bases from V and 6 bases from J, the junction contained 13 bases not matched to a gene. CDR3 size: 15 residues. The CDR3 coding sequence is TGCGCCAGCAGGGATACCGGGAGGGCCCCTAGCGAGCAGTACTTC. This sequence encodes CASRDTGRAPSEQYF.

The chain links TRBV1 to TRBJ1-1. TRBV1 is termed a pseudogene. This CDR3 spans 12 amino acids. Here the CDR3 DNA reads TGCACCAGCAGCCAAGGACGAGGCTTGGCTTTCTTT. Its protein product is CTSSQGRGLAFF.